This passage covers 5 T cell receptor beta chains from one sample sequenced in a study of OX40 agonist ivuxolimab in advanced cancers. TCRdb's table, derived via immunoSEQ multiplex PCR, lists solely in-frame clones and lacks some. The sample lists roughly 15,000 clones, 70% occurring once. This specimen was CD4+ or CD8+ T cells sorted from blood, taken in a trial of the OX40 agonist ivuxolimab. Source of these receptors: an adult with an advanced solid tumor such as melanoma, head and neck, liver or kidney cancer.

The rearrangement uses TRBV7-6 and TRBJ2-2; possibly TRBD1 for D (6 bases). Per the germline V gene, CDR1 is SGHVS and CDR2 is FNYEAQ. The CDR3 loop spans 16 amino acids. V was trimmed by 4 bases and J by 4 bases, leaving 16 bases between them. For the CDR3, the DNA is TGTGCCAGCAGCTCCGAGGACAGTCCGGGCACCGGGGAGCTGTTTTTT. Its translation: CASSSEDSPGTGELFF.

The CDR3 loop reads CASTMGVGLLNQPQHF. The DNA of the CDR3 is TGTGCCAGTACCATGGGGGTGGGACTTCTCAATCAGCCCCAGCATTTT. The genes are TRBV19 and TRBJ1-5; a possible D gene is TRBD1 (5 bases). Germline V gene sequence: CDR1 LNHDA, CDR2 SQIVND (reference sequence). There are 16 residues in the CDR3. The V end was cut by 7 bases, the J end by 3 bases, with 19 bases between.

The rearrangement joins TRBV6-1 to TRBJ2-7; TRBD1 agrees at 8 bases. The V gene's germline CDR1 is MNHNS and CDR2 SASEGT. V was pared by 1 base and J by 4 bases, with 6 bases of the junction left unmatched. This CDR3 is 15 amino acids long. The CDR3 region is CASSEVQGAAYEQYF. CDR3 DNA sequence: TGTGCCAGCAGTGAAGTCCAGGGGGCTGCTTACGAGCAGTACTTC.

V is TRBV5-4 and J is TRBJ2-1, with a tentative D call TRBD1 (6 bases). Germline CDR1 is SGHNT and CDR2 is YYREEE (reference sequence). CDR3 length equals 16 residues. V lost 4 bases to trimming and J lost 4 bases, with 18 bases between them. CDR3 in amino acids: CASSGRQGFTYNEQFF. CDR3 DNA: TGTGCCAGCAGCGGGCGGCAGGGGTTTACGTACAATGAGCAGTTCTTC.

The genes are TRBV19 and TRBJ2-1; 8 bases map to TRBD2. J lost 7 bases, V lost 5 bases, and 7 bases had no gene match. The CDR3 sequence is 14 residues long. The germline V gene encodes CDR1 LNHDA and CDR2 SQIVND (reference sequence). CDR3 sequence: CASSEGLGWNEQFF. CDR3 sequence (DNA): TGTGCCAGTAGTGAGGGACTAGGTTGGAATGAGCAGTTCTTC.